This entry lists 8 T cell receptor beta chains sequenced from one sample in a study of PD-1 blockade in mismatch repair-deficient tumors. Some clones are missing from TCRdb's copy, which holds only in-frame ones; the method was immunoSEQ multiplex PCR. The table shows tens of thousands of clones, with around 73% occurring only once. The sequencing used peripheral blood, collected 4 weeks after starting pembrolizumab. The receptors originated from an adult with mismatch repair-deficient cancer.

The chain recombines TRBV5-1 with TRBJ2-1, with D possibly TRBD1 on 6 matching bases. The V end was cut by 4 bases, the J end by 0 bases, with 8 bases between. CDR3 length: 14 residues. Per germline, CDR1 SGHRS and CDR2 YFSETQ. The CDR3 protein is CASSAQGSYNEQFF. CDR3 coding DNA: TGCGCCAGCAGCGCACAGGGCTCCTACAATGAGCAGTTCTTC. The variable domain in full, completed from reference TRBV5-1 and TRBJ2-1, reads KAGVTQTPRYLIKTRGQQVTLSCSPISGHRSVSWYQQTPGQGLQFLFEYFSETQRNKGNFPGRFSGRQFSNSRSEMNVSTLELGDSALYLCASSAQGSYNEQFFGPGTRLTVL.

The chain combines TRBV27 with TRBJ2-1, with a tentative D call TRBD2 (6 bases). This CDR3 has 17 amino acids. Germline V gene data show CDR1 as MNHEY and CDR2 as SMNVEV (reference sequence). Trimming removed 7 bases at V and 4 bases at J, with 23 bases between. As DNA, the CDR3 is TGTGCCAGCACCACAGGACTAAGCGGGCTCATTTACAATGAGCAGTTCTTC. It translates to CASTTGLSGLIYNEQFF.

The chain has TRBV9 and TRBJ2-5; 9 bases are shared with TRBD1. J gave up 5 bases and V 0 bases, and 11 bases lay outside the gene matches. This CDR3 comprises 17 residues. Germline V gene lookup returns CDR1 SGDLS and CDR2 YYNGEE. The CDR3 is CASSVAAQGAQEETQYF. The CDR3 DNA is TGTGCCAGCAGCGTAGCTGCACAGGGGGCTCAGGAGGAGACCCAGTACTTC.

This rearrangement joins TRBV19 to TRBJ1-3; 8 nucleotides line up with TRBD1. With V trimmed by 6 bases and J by 1 base, 11 bases remained unmatched. The CDR3 has 17 residues. The germline V gene has CDR1 LNHDA and CDR2 SQIVND (reference sequence). The CDR3 protein is CASRRPPGGPSGNTIYF. The CDR3 DNA reads as TGTGCCAGTAGAAGACCGCCAGGGGGCCCATCTGGAAACACCATATATTTT.

This clone has just a few counts. The rearrangement links TRBV7-9 to TRBJ2-1; TRBD2 matches 10 bases. Germline V gene sequence: CDR1 SEHNR, CDR2 FQNEAQ (reference sequence). Trimming cost V 3 bases and J 6 bases; bases outside gene matches: 5. The CDR3 loop spans 15 amino acids. The CDR3 region is CASSFLAGEINEQFF. CDR3 DNA: TGTGCCAGCAGCTTCCTAGCGGGAGAGATCAATGAGCAGTTCTTC.

The CDR3 reads CASSVRGWGNQPQHF. CDR3 DNA sequence: TGTGCCAGCAGCGTCCGGGGATGGGGCAATCAGCCCCAGCATTTT. The rearrangement links TRBV9 to TRBJ1-5; D gene ambiguous. This CDR3 comprises 15 residues. CDR1 and CDR2 (germline): SGDLS, YYNGEE. The V end lost 2 bases, the J end lost 2 bases, and 11 bases lay between the germline ends. The full variable domain, completed using reference TRBV9 and TRBJ1-5, is DSGVTQTPKHLITATGQRVTLRCSPRSGDLSVYWYQQSLDQGLQFLIQYYNGEERAKGNILERFSAQQFPDLHSELNLSSLELGDSALYFCASSVRGWGNQPQHFGDGTRLSIL.

The chain carries TRBV19 and TRBJ1-5; 9 bases agree with TRBD1. This CDR3 is 13 amino acids long. V was pared by 9 bases and J by 7 bases, with 7 bases of the junction left unmatched. Per germline, CDR1 LNHDA and CDR2 SQIVND (reference sequence). The CDR3 sequence is CASRTGVGQPQHF. The CDR3 DNA sequence: TGTGCCAGCAGGACAGGGGTTGGCCAGCCCCAGCATTTT.

The CDR3 coding sequence is TGTGCCAGCAGCTTATATGGGCGGGAGACCACCTACAATGAGCAGTTCTTC. Its protein is CASSLYGRETTYNEQFF. This rearrangement joins TRBV7-2 to TRBJ2-1, with 7 bases lining up with TRBD2. Germline loops: CDR1 SGHTA, CDR2 FQGNSA. The CDR3 length is 17 residues. J lost 2 bases, V lost 2 bases, and 9 bases had no gene match.